This T cell receptor (beta chain) came from a study of early T cells in non-severe SARS-CoV-2 infection (dated by TCRdb to about 2021). For the wider study: Bulk RNA from unsorted whole blood was used for TCR sequencing, so alpha and beta chains could not be paired.

Findings and caveats that apply to the study as a whole: Matching against VDJdb was skewed toward anti-spike CD8 responses, likely underestimated virus-specific expansions, and missed private and CD4 specificities.

Relative to germline, V is missing 5 bases and J is missing 1 base, with 6 bases of the junction outside any gene match. CDR1 MNHEY and CDR2 SMNVEV were looked up in the germline V gene (reference sequence). Spanning cysteine to phenylalanine, the CDR3 consists of 15 amino acids. The kept DNA is CDR3 alone, 45 bases in frame from the first base. This clonotype was seen at least ten times. Its antigen is still unknown. Base quality data are lacking; no much larger clone is found one base away. Set within a cohort of healthcare workers in London, UK, this nested case-control study involved weekly PCR testing of nasopharyngeal swabs along with blood sampling. Healthcare workers were enrolled in the week of the UK lockdown, from 23 to 31 March 2020, and were followed every week for up to roughly 15 weeks. Library prep was done by 5' RACE. Sequenced on a NextSeq 500. The TCR library protocol attached unique molecular identifiers to individual cDNA molecules to correct for sequencing error and PCR bias. Both TCR alpha and beta chains were sequenced, and tight co-correlation was observed between alpha and beta sequence abundances in each sample. On the study's bioinformatics: Decombinator V4 was used to annotate TCR sequences for V gene, J gene and CDR3. TCRs were defined as expanded if a significant change between any two time points was detected under a Poisson model with p below 0.0001. TCR abundances were normalised to the total number of TCRs sequenced per sample and were expressed as counts per million. MAIT TCRs were defined by TRAV1-2 paired with TRAJ12, TRAJ20 or TRAJ33, and iNKT TCRs by TRAV10 paired with TRAJ18. A search of VDJdb, accessed on 1 November 2021, was run for TCRs annotated to CMV, EBV and SARS-CoV-2, with TCRs annotated for multiple antigens excluded. TCRdb reran the public reads through fastp at Q25 and MiXCR, keeping productive beta chains. One record per CDR3 amino acid sequence lists the most common genes and DNA. TCRdb's processing, not the authors', yielded these V and J calls. Here the sample has some 57,000 distinct CDR3 sequences; 8.7% occur a single time. The ten largest clones represent 3.9% of the sample.

Sequenced material: whole blood, taken at baseline. This sequence was found in an adult who was a healthcare worker with PCR-confirmed SARS-CoV-2 infection or an uninfected control (not recorded which). The receptor chain draws on TRBV27 and TRBJ2-3, with 7 junctional bases fitting TRBD2. The DNA is as follows: TGTGCCAGCAGTGAGGCGGGAGTGGGCACAGATACGCAGTATTTT. Its product reads: CASSEAGVGTDTQYF.